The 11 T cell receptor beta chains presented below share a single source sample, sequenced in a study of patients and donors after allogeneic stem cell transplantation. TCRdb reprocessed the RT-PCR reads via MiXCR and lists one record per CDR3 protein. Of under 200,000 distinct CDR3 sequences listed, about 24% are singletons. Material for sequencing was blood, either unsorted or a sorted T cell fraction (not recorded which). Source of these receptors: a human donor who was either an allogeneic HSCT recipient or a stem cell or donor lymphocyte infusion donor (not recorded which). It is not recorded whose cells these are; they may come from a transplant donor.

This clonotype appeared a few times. The CDR3 here is CSARGTPNTEAFF. The CDR3 bases are TGCAGTGCTAGAGGGACGCCAAACACTGAAGCTTTCTTT. This sequence joins TRBV20-1 and TRBJ1-1; D ambiguous. Germline values: CDR1 DFQATT, CDR2 SNEGSKA (reference sequence). The V gene lost 1 base and the J gene lost 2 bases, with 8 bases spanning the gap. This CDR3 has 13 amino acids.

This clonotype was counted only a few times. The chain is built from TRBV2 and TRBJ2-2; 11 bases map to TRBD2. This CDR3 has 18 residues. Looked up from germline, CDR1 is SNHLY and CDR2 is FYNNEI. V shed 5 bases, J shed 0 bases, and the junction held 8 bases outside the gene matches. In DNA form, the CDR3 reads TGTGCCAGCAGTCCCAGACTAGCGGGGAAAGCGAACACCGGGGAGCTGTTTTTT. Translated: CASSPRLAGKANTGELFF.

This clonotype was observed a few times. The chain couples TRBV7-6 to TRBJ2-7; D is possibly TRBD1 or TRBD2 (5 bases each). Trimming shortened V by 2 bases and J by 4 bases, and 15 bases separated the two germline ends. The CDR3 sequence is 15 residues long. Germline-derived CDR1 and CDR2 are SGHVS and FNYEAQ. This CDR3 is CASSLRGRGNYEQYF. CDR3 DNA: TGTGCCAGCAGCTTAAGGGGTCGGGGAAATTACGAGCAGTACTTC. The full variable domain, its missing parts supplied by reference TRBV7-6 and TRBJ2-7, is GAGVSQSPRYKVTKRGQDVALRCDPISGHVSLYWYRQALGQGPEFLTYFNYEAQQDKSGLPNDRFSAERPEGSISTLTIQRTEQRDSAMYRCASSLRGRGNYEQYFGPGTRLTVT.

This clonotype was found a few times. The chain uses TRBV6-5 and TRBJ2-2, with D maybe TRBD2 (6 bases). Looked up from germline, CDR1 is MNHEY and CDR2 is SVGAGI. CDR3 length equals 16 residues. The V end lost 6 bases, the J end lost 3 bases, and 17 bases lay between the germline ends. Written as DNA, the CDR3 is TGTGCCAGCAGCCGTGCGGGACTCCCTCACACCGGGGAGCTGTTTTTT. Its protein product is CASSRAGLPHTGELFF.

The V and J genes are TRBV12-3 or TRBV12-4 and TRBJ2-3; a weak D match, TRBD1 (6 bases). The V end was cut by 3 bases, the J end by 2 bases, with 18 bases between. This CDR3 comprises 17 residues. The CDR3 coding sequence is TGTGCCAGCAGTTTTATTCCAGGGGCGCTGGACACAGATACGCAGTATTTT. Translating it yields CASSFIPGALDTDTQYF.

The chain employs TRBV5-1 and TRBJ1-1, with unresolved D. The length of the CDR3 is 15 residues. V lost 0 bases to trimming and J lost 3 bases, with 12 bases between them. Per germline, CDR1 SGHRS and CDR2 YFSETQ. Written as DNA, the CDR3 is TGCGCCAGCAGCTTGGGGTTACGGGCGGACACTGAAGCTTTCTTT. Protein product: CASSLGLRADTEAFF.

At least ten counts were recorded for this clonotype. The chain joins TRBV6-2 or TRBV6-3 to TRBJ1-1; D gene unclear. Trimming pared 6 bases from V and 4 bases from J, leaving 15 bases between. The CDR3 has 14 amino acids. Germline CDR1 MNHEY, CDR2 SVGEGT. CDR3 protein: CASSRRRTVTEAFF. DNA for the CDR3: TGTGCCAGCAGCCGGCGAAGGACGGTCACTGAAGCTTTCTTT.

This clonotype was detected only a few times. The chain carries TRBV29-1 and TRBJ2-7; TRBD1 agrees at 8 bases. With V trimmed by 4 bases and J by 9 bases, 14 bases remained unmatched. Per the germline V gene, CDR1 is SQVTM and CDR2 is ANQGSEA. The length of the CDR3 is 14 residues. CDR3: CSVVLLGQGVVQYF. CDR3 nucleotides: TGCAGCGTTGTACTATTAGGACAGGGCGTAGTGCAGTACTTC.

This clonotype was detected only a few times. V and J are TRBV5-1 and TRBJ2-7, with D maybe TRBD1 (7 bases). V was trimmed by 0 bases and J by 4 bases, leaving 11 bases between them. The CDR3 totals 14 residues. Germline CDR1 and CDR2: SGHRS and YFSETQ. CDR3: CASSLGGTEYEQYF. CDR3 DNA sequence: TGCGCCAGCAGCTTGGGCGGGACAGAGTACGAGCAGTACTTC. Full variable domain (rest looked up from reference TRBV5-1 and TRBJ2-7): KAGVTQTPRYLIKTRGQQVTLSCSPISGHRSVSWYQQTPGQGLQFLFEYFSETQRNKGNFPGRFSGRQFSNSRSEMNVSTLELGDSALYLCASSLGGTEYEQYFGPGTRLTVT.

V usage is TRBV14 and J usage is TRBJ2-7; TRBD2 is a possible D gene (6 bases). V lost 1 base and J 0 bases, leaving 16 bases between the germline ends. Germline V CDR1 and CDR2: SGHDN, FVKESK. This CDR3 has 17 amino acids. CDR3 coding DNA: TGTGCCAGCAGCCAAGGGACGTGGGAGGCACCCTCCTACGAGCAGTACTTC. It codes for CASSQGTWEAPSYEQYF. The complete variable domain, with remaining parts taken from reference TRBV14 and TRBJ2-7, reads EAGVTQFPSHSVIEKGQTVTLRCDPISGHDNLYWYRRVMGKEIKFLLHFVKESKQDESGMPNNRFLAERTGGTYSTLKVQPAELEDSGVYFCASSQGTWEAPSYEQYFGPGTRLTVT.

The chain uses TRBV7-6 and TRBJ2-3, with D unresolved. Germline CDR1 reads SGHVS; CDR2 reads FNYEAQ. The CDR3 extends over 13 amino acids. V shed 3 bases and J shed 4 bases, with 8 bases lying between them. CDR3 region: CASSFLGSDTQYF. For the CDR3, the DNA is TGTGCCAGCAGCTTCCTTGGTTCAGATACGCAGTATTTT.